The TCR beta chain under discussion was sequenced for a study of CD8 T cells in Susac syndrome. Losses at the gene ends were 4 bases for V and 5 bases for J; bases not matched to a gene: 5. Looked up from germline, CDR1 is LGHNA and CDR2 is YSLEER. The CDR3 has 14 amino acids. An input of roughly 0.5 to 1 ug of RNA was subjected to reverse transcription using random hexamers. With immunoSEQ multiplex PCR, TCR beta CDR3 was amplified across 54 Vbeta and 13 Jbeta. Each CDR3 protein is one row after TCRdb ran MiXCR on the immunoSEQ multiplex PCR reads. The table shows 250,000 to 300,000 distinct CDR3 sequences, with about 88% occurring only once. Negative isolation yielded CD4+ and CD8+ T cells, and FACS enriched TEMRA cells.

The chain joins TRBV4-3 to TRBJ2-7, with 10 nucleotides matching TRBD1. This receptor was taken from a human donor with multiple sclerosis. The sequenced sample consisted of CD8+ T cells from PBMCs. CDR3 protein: CASSPGTGENEQYF. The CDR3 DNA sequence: TGCGCCAGCAGCCCGGGGACAGGGGAGAACGAGCAGTACTTC.